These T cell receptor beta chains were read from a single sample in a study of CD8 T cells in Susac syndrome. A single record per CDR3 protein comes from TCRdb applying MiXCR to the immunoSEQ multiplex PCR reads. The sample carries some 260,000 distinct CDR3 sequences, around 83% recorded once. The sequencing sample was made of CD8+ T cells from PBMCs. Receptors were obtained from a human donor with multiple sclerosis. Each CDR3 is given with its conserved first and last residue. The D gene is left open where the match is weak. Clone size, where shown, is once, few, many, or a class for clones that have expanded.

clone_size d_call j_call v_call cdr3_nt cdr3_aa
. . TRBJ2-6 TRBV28 TGTGCCAGCAGTATCACAGGGTTGGCTGGGGCCAACGTCCTGACTTTC CASSITGLAGANVLTF
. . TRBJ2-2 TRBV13 TGTGCCAGCACCCTAGACCCTACCGGGGAGCTGTTTTTT CASTLDPTGELFF
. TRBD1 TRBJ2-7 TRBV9 TGTGCCAGCTCGGACAGGAGCTCCTACGAGCAGTACTTC CASSDRSSYEQYF
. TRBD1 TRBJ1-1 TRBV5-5 TGTGCCAGCAGCAAGGGACAGAGCGCTTTCTTT CASSKGQSAFF
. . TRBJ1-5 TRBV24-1 TGTGCCACCAGTGAAGGGGGGGTGAGTCAGCCCCAGCATTTT CATSEGGVSQPQHF
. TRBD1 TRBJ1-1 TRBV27 TGTGCCAGCAGTTTATCGTGGGACAGGGCCATCGCTGAAGCTTTCTTT CASSLSWDRAIAEAFF
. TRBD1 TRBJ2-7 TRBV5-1 TGCGCCAGCAGCTTCGGGACAGGGCCCCCGGGCGAGCAGTACTTC CASSFGTGPPGEQYF
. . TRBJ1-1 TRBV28 TGTGCCAGCAGTTCGACAGCCACCACTGAAGCTTTCTTT CASSSTATTEAFF
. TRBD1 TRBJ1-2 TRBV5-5 TGTGCCAGCAGCACAGACAGGGGGACCACGAGGGGCTACACCTTC CASSTDRGTTRGYTF
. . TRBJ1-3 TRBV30 TGTGCCTGGAGTATTGACGGACTGTCCTCTGGAAACACCATATATTTT CAWSIDGLSSGNTIYF
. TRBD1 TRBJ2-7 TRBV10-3 TGTGCCATCAGAACGGGACAGGGCCATACGGAGCAGTACTTC CAIRTGQGHTEQYF
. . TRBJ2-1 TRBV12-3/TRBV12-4 TGTGCCAGCAGTAGGGTCACAGGACAAGGGGACAATGAGCAGTTCTTC CASSRVTGQGDNEQFF
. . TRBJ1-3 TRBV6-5 TGTGCCAGCAGTTATAAGGTTACTGGAAACACCATATATTTT CASSYKVTGNTIYF
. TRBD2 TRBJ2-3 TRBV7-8 TGTGCCAGCAGCCACCGACTAGCGGGAGGGGGTATAGATACGCAGTATTTT CASSHRLAGGGIDTQYF
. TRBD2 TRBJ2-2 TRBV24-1 TGTGCCACCAGTGATAGGGGAGGGGCGAACACCGGGGAGCTGTTTTTT CATSDRGGANTGELFF
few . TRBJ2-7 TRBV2 TGTGCCAGCAGGAGCAGCTACGAGCAGTACTTC CASRSSYEQYF
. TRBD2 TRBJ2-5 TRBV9 TGTGCCAGCACCCAAGGGCCTAGCGGGAGGCAAGAGACCCAGTACTTC CASTQGPSGRQETQYF
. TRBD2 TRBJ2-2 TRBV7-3 TGTGCCAGCAGCTTAACTACTAGCGGGAACGTAGCCGGGGAGCTGTTTTTT CASSLTTSGNVAGELFF
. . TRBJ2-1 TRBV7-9 TGTGCCAGCAGCGGTTTTGTGGTTTTTGGGGACTCCTACAATGAGCAGTTCTTC CASSGFVVFGDSYNEQFF
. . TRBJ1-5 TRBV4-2 TGTGCCAGCAGCCAAGAGGCCCGGGGGTGGGGCAATCAGCCCCAGCATTTT CASSQEARGWGNQPQHF
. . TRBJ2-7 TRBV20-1 TGCAGTGCCCGTGACAGTAGCTCCTACGAGCAGTACTTC CSARDSSSYEQYF
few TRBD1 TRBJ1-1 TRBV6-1 TGTGCCAGCGAGGTCGGGACAGGGTATTTTGAAGCTTTCTTT CASEVGTGYFEAFF
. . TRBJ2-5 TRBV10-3 TGTGCCATCAGTGAAGGACCCCCTGGAGGATTCACGGGAGAGACCCAGTACTTC CAISEGPPGGFTGETQYF
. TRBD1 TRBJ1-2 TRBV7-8 TGTGCCAGCAGCTTAGGGAAAGGGGACAGGGCCACGGCCTACTATGGCTACACCTTC CASSLGKGDRATAYYGYTF
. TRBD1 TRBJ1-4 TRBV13 TGTGCCAGCAGCTCCAGGGACAGGGATCGGAATGAAAAACTGTTTTTT CASSSRDRDRNEKLFF
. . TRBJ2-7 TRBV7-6 TGTGCCAGCAGCTTAAAGGGTAGCTACGAGCAGTACTTC CASSLKGSYEQYF
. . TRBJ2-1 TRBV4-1 TGCGCCAGCAGCCGAGAGCACTCCTACAATGAGCAGTTCTTC CASSREHSYNEQFF
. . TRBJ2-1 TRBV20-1 TGCAGTGCTAGAGGTAGTGGGCCCGAGCAGTTCTTC CSARGSGPEQFF
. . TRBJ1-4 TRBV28 TGTGCCAGCAGTCCCTCTGGGTGGTCAGCAAAACTGTTTTTT CASSPSGWSAKLFF
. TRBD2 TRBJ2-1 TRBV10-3 TGTGCCATCAGTGAAAGCCTAGCGGAGTCCGATGAGCAGTTCTTC CAISESLAESDEQFF
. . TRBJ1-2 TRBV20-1 TGCAGTGCTTTTCCCCCAGGGGAACCTGGCTACACCTTC CSAFPPGEPGYTF
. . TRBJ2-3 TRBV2 TGTGCCAGCCCGCCGGGAACCCGATACACAGATACGCAGTATTTT CASPPGTRYTDTQYF
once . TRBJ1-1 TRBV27 TGTGCCAGCAGTCCCTCACCGGGACACCCGATGAACACTGAAGCTTTCTTT CASSPSPGHPMNTEAFF
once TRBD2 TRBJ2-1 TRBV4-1 TGCGCCAGCAGCGAAAGGCTAGCGGGAGGGCGGGATGAGCAGTTCTTC CASSERLAGGRDEQFF
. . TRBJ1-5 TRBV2 TGTGCCAGCACCTCAGGGGCCCGGGAGCCCCAGCATTTT CASTSGAREPQHF
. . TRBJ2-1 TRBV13 TGTGCCAGCAGCTTATTTGGGCCGGAGCAGTTCTTC CASSLFGPEQFF
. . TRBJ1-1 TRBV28 TGTGCCAGCACCCTCTTTCGGAAAACTGAAGCTTTCTTT CASTLFRKTEAFF
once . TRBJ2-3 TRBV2 TGTGCCAGCTATCTCGCTAGCGTGAGCACAGATACGCAGTATTTT CASYLASVSTDTQYF
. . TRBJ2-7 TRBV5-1 TGCGCCAGCAGCTTGCCAAGGCCGGGGGAGCAGTACTTC CASSLPRPGEQYF
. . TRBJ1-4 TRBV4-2 TGTGCCAGCAGCCAAGATCAGTGGGCTATCTATGAAAAACTGTTTTTT CASSQDQWAIYEKLFF
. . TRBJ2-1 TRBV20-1 TGCAGTGCGCCGTATTCGCGTTCCTCCTACAATGAGCAGTTCTTC CSAPYSRSSYNEQFF
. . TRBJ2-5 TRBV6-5 TGTGCCAGCAGTTACTGGCTCACCCAAGAGACCCAGTACTTC CASSYWLTQETQYF
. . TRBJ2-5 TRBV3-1 TGTGCCGGCAGCCGCAGGGCCCAAGAGACCCAGTACTTC CAGSRRAQETQYF
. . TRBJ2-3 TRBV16 TGTGCCAGCAGCCAATACGGCGTAGGGCCGACAGATACGCAGTATTTT CASSQYGVGPTDTQYF
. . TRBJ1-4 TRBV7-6 TGTGCCAGCAGCCCCGTGGCCTTGGGAGCAACTAATGAAAAACTGTTTTTT CASSPVALGATNEKLFF
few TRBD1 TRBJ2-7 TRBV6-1 TGTGCCAGCAGCCCTGACAGGGGGCGCAGCTACGAGCAGTACTTC CASSPDRGRSYEQYF